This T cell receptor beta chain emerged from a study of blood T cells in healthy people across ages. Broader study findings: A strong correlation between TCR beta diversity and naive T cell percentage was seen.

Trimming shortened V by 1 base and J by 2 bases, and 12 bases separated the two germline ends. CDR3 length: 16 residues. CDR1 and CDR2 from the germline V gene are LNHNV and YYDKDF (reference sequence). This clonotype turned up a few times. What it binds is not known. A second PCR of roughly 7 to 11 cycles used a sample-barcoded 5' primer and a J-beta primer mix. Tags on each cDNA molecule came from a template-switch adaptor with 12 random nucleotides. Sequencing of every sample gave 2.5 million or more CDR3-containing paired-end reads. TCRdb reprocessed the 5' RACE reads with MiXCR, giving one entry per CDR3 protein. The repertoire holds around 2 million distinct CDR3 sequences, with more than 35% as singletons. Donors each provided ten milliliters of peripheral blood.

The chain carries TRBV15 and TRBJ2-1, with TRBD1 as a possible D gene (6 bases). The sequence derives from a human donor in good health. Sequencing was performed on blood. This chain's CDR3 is CATSRGIGTPYNEQFF. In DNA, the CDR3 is TGTGCCACCAGCAGAGGTATAGGGACACCCTACAATGAGCAGTTCTTC. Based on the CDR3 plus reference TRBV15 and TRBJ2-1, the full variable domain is DAMVIQNPRYQVTQFGKPVTLSCSQTLNHNVMYWYQQKSSQAPKLLFHYYDKDFNNEADTPDNFQSRRPNTSFCFLDIRSPGLGDTAMYLCATSRGIGTPYNEQFFGPGTRLTVL.